This T cell receptor (beta chain) appears in the sequencing data of a study of OX40 agonist ivuxolimab in advanced cancers. General study results and limits: Certain nonresponders likewise exhibited a low normalized T-cell clonal expansion. More expanded clones were found, on average, in CD8+ than in CD4+ T cells.

About this clone: Its cognate antigen is unknown.

The germline CDR1 and CDR2 sequences are SEHNR and FQNEAQ (reference sequence). Trimming cost V 4 bases and J 0 bases, with 10 bases left between them. This CDR3 is 16 amino acids long. The assay was immunoSEQ multiplex PCR, and TCRdb's table has in-frame clones only and misses some. The sample lists 65,000 to 80,000 clones, around 86% occurring once. The sequence was collected from an adult with an advanced solid tumor such as melanoma, head and neck, liver or kidney cancer. The sample here was CD4+ or CD8+ T cells sorted from blood, taken in a trial of the OX40 agonist ivuxolimab. J is TRBJ2-6 and V is TRBV7-9; no clear D. For the CDR3, the DNA is TGTGCCAGCAGCTCGACCGTAAGCTCTGGGGCCAACGTCCTGACTTTC. Encoded protein: CASSSTVSSGANVLTF.